This TCR beta chain was retrieved from a study of T cell changes during pregnancy in multiple sclerosis. V was shortened by 2 bases and J by 2 bases, with 13 bases between the two germline ends. This CDR3 is 15 amino acids long. The germline gives CDR1 SGHTS, CDR2 YDEGEE. This clone showed up just once. TCRdb's copy holds only in-frame clones and misses some; the assay was immunoSEQ multiplex PCR. The sample has roughly 30,000 clones; under 90% are singletons. The chain employs TRBV5-8 and TRBJ2-5; possible D gene TRBD1, 5 bases. Here the sequenced sample was CD4+ T cells from peripheral blood mononuclear cells, taken in the first trimester of pregnancy. The TCR sequence derives from a female donor in good health, enrolled as a control in a pregnancy study. This CDR3 reads CASSLKLTAQETQYF. The DNA for the CDR3 is TGTGCCAGCAGCTTAAAGCTGACAGCACAAGAGACCCAGTACTTC.